The entry that follows covers one T cell receptor beta chain sequence. The germline V and J ends were trimmed by 5 bases and 0 bases, with 5 bases remaining between them. Per germline, CDR1 KGHSH and CDR2 LQKENI. The CDR3 consists of 12 residues. The table came from immunoSEQ multiplex PCR; TCRdb's copy has only in-frame clones and leaves some out. The sample lists over 50,000 clones; 87% were seen once. This specimen belongs to a study of T cell changes during pregnancy in multiple sclerosis. This receptor was obtained from a human donor whose cells served as feeder cells for cultures in a pregnancy study. This chain connects TRBV18 to TRBJ2-7; no clear D. What was sequenced was peripheral blood from another person, used as feeder cells. The CDR3 here is CASSTSSYEQYF. The CDR3 DNA is TGTGCCAGCTCAACGAGCTCCTACGAGCAGTACTTC.